This TCR beta chain was identified during a study of control samples from healthy donors and cancer patients. Between the trimmed V and J ends, which lost 4 bases and 2 bases, there was a span of 9 bases. This CDR3 is built from 13 residues. Germline lookup yields CDR1 SGHRS and CDR2 YFSETQ. The table came from immunoSEQ multiplex PCR; TCRdb's copy has only in-frame clones and leaves some out. The repertoire holds tens of thousands of clones, 75% to 95% seen once, with about a fifth in the top ten. The chain has TRBV5-1 and TRBJ1-2; D gene uncertain. The sequence came from a woman between 35 and 50 years old with head and neck cancer. Specimen: PBMCs. CDR3 bases: TGCGCCAGCAGCGACGGACGGAACTATGGCTACACCTTC. Protein product: CASSDGRNYGYTF. The whole variable domain, filled in from reference TRBV5-1 and TRBJ1-2, reads KAGVTQTPRYLIKTRGQQVTLSCSPISGHRSVSWYQQTPGQGLQFLFEYFSETQRNKGNFPGRFSGRQFSNSRSEMNVSTLELGDSALYLCASSDGRNYGYTFGSGTRLTVV.